Described below is a single T cell receptor (beta chain) sequence and its context. Its antigen is still unknown. Generated by immunoSEQ multiplex PCR, the TCRdb table keeps only in-frame clones and is missing some. The data contain roughly 120,000 clones, about 82% of them singletons. CDR3 length equals 19 residues. V gave up 0 bases and J gave up 10 bases; unmatched junction bases: 21. CDR1 is SGHNT and CDR2 is YYREEE in the germline V gene (reference sequence). This specimen comes from a study of a mutant IDH1 vaccine in newly diagnosed glioma. As for time point: week 11, during vaccination. Vaccine doses each comprised 300 ug of mutant IDH1 20-mer peptide, with topical imiquimod.

Sample: PBMCs, taken from a glioma patient whose treatment included an IDH1 peptide vaccine. The V gene is TRBV5-4, the J gene TRBJ2-1; 8 bases match TRBD2. The TCR originated in a man aged 40-49 years with glioma. The CDR3 loop reads CASSLVVGVGLAGRREQFF. CDR3 nucleotide sequence: TGTGCCAGCAGCTTGGTTGTAGGGGTAGGGCTAGCGGGCCGACGAGAGCAGTTCTTC.